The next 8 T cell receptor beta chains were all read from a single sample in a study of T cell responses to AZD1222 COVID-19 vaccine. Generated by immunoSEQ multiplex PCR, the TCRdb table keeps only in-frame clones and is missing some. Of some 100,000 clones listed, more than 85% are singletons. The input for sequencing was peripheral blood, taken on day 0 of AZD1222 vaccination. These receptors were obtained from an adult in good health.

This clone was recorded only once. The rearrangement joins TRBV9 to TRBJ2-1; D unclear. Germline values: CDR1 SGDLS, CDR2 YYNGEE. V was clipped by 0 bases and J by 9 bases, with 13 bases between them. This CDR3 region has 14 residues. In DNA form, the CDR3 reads TGTGCCAGCAGCGTAGCTTTGTTCAGCGCTGAGCAGTTCTTC. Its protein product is CASSVALFSAEQFF.

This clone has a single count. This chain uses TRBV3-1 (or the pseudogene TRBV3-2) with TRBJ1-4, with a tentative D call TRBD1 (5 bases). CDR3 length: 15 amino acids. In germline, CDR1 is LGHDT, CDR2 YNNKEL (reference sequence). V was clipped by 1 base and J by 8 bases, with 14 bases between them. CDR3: CASSQVDAGLEKLFF. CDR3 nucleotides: TGTGCCAGCAGCCAAGTAGACGCAGGGTTGGAAAAACTGTTTTTT.

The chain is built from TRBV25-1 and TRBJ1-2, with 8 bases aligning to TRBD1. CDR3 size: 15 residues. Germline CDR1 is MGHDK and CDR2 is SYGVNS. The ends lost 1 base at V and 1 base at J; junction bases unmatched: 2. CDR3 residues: CASSESGQGNYGYTF. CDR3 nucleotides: TGTGCCAGCAGTGAATCCGGACAGGGTAACTATGGCTACACCTTC.

This CDR3 is CASSSRQGDTGELFF. CDR3 nucleotide sequence: TGCGCCAGCAGCTCACGGCAGGGGGACACCGGGGAGCTGTTTTTT. The V and J genes are TRBV5-1 and TRBJ2-2; 7 bases fit TRBD1. The CDR3 runs to 15 residues. The V segment lost 3 bases and the J segment 3 bases; nucleotides outside the gene matches: 5. CDR1 is SGHRS, CDR2 YFSETQ, per germline.

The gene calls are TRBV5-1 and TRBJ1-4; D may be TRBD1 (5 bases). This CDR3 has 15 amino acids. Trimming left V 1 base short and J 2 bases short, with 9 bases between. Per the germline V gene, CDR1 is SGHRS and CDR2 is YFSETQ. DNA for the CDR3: TGCGCCAGCAGCTTGAGGGGTGCGACTAATGAAAAACTGTTTTTT. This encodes CASSLRGATNEKLFF.

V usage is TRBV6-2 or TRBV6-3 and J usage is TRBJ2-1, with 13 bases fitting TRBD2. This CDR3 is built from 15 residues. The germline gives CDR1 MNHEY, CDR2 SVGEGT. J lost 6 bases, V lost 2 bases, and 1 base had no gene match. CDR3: CASSYGTSGVNEQFF. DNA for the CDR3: TGTGCCAGCAGTTACGGGACTAGCGGGGTCAATGAGCAGTTCTTC.

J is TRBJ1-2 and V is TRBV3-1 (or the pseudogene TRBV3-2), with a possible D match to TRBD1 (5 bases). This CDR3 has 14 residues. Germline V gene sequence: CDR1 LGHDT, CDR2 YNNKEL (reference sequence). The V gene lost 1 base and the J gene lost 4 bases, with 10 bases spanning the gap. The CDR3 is CASSQGWGSYGYTF. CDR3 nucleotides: TGTGCCAGCAGCCAAGGTTGGGGGTCCTATGGCTACACCTTC.

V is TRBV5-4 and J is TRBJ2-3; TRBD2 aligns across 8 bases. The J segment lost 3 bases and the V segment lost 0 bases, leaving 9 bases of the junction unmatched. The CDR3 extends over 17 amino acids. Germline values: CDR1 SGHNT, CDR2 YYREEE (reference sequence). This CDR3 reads CASSLDVGRGATDTQYF. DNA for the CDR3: TGTGCCAGCAGCTTGGATGTGGGGCGGGGGGCGACAGATACGCAGTATTTT.